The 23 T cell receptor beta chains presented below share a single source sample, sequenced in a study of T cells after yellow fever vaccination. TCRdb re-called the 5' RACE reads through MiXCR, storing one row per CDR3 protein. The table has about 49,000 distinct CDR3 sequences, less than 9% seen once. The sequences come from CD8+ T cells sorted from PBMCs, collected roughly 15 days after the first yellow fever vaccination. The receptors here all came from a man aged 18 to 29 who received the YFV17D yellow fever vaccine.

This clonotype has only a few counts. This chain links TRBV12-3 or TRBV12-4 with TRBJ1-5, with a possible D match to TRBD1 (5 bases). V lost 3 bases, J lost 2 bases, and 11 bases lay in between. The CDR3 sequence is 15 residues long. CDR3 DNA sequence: TGTGCCAGCAGTTTTCTACAGGCGGGCAATCAGCCCCAGCATTTT. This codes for CASSFLQAGNQPQHF.

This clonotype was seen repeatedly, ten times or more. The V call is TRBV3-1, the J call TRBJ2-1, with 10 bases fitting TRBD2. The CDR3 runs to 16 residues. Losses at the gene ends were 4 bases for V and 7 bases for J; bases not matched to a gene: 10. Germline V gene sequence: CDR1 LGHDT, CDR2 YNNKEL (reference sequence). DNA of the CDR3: TGTGCCAGCAGCCGGAAAATAGCGGGGGGAAGAAATGAGCAGTTCTTC. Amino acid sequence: CASSRKIAGGRNEQFF.

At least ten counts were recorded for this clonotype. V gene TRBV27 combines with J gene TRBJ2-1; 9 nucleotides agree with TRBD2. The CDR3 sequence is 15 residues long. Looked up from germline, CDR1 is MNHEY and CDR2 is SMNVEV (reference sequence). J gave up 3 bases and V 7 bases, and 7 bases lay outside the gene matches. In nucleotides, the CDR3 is TGTGCCAGCACCATCAGGCGGGGGGGCTACAATGAGCAGTTCTTC. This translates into CASTIRRGGYNEQFF.

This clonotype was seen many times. The CDR3 nucleotides read TGTGCCAGCACCATAGGACGGGCGGGGCAGTATTTT. Amino acids: CASTIGRAGQYF. The chain combines TRBV7-9 with TRBJ2-3; tentative D call: TRBD2 (5 bases). The germline CDR1 and CDR2 sequences are SEHNR and FQNEAQ (reference sequence). The CDR3 has 12 amino acids. Trimming took off 7 bases at V and 11 bases at J, with 16 bases between the two ends.

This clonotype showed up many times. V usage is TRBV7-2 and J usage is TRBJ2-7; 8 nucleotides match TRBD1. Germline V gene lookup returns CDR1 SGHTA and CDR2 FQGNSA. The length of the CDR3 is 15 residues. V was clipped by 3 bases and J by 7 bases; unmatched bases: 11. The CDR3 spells CASSFPPTGEVEQYF. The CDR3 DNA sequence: TGTGCCAGCAGCTTCCCCCCGACAGGGGAGGTGGAGCAGTACTTC. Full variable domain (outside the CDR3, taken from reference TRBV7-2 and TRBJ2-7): GAGVSQSPSNKVTEKGKDVELRCDPISGHTALYWYRQSLGQGLEFLIYFQGNSAPDKSGLPSDRFSAERTGGSVSTLTIQRTQQEDSAVYLCASSFPPTGEVEQYFGPGTRLTVT.

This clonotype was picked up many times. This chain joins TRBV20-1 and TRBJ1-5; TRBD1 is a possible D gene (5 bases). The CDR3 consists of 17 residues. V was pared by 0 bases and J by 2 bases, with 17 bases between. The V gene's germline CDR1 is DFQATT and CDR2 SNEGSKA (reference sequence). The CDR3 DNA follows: TGCAGTGCTAGAGAATCGCTAGGGGCACAGGGCAATCAGCCCCAGCATTTT. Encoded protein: CSARESLGAQGNQPQHF.

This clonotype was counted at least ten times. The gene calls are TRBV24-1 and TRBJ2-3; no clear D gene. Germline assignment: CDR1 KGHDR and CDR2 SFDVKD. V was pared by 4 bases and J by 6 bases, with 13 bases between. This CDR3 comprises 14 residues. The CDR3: CATSDDHLLDTQYF. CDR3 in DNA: TGTGCCACCAGTGACGATCATCTATTGGATACGCAGTATTTT.

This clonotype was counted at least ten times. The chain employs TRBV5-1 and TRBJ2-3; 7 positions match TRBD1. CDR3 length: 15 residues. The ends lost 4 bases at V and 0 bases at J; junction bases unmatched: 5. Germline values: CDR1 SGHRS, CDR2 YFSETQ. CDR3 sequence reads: CASSATGSSTDTQYF. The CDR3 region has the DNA TGCGCCAGCAGCGCGACAGGGTCTAGCACAGATACGCAGTATTTT.

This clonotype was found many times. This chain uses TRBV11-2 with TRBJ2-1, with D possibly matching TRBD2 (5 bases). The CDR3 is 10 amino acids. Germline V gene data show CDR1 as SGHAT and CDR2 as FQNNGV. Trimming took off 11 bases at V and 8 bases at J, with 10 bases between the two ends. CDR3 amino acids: CALGGHEQFF. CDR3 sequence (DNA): TGTGCCCTTGGAGGCCATGAGCAGTTCTTC.

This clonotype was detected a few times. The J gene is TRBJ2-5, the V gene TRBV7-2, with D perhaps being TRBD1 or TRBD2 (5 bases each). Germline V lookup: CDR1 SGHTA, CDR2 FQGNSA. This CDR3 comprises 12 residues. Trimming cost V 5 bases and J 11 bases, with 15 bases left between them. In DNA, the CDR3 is TGTGCCAGCAGCCCGGGACGGCCCGAACAGTACTTC. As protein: CASSPGRPEQYF.

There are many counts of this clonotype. CDR3 DNA sequence: TGTGCCAGTACCGGGACAGATAACACTGAAGCTTTCTTT. Protein sequence: CASTGTDNTEAFF. The rearrangement links TRBV12-3 or TRBV12-4 to TRBJ1-1; 7 bases agree with TRBD1. The V segment lost 9 bases and the J segment 2 bases; nucleotides outside the gene matches: 6. This CDR3 contains 13 residues.

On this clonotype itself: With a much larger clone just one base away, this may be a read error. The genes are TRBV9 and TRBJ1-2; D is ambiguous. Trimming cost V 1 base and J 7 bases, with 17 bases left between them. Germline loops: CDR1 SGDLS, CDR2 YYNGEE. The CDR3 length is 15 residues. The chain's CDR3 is CASSVTRAHDAGYTF. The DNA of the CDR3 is TGTGCCAGCAGCGTAACTCGGGCCCACGACGCTGGCTACACCTTC.

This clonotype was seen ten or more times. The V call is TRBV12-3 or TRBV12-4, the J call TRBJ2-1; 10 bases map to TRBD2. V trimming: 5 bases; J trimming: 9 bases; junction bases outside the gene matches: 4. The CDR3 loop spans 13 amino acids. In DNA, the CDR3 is TGTGCCAGCAGTCCTAGACTAGCGGGTGAGCAGTTCTTC. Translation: CASSPRLAGEQFF.

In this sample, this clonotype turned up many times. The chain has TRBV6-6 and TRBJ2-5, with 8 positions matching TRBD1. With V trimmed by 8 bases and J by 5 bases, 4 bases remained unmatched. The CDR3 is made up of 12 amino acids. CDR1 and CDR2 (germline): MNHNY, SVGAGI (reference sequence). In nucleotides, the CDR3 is TGTGCCAGCGGACAGGGCGGGGAGACCCAGTACTTC. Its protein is CASGQGGETQYF.

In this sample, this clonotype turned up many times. CDR3 sequence: CSARDRQVWPEAFF. CDR3 nucleotide sequence: TGCAGTGCTAGAGATAGACAAGTTTGGCCTGAAGCTTTCTTT. This rearrangement joins TRBV20-1 to TRBJ1-1; no clear D. CDR1 and CDR2 from the germline V gene are DFQATT and SNEGSKA (reference sequence). This CDR3 has 14 residues. The ends were cut back, 0 bases at V and 6 bases at J, with 14 bases in the middle.

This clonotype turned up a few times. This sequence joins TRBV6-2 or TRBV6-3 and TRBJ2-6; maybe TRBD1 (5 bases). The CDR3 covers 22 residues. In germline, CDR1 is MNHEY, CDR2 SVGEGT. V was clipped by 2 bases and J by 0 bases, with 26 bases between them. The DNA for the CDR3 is TGTGCCAGCAGTTACACCAATAATCCGACAGATCCCACGTACTCTGGGGCCAACGTCCTGACTTTC. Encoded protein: CASSYTNNPTDPTYSGANVLTF.

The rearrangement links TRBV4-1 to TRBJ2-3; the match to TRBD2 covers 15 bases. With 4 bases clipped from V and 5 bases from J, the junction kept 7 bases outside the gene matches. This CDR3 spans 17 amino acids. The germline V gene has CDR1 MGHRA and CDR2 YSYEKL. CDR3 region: CASSRGLAGGPLDTQYF. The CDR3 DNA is TGCGCCAGCAGCCGCGGACTAGCGGGGGGGCCGTTAGATACGCAGTATTTT.

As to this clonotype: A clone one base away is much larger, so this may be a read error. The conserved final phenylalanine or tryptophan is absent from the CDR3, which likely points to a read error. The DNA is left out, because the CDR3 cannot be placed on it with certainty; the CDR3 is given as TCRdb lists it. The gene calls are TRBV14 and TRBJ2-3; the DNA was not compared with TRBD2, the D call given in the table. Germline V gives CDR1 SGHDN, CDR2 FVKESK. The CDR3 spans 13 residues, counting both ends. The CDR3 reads CASSQVTSGGRYY.

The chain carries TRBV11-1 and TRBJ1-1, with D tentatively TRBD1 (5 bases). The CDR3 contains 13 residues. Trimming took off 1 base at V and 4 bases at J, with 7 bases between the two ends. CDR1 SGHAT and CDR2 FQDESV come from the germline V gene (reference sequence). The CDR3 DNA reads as TGTGCCAGCAGCTTAGACCAGGGCACTGAAGCTTTCTTT. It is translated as CASSLDQGTEAFF.

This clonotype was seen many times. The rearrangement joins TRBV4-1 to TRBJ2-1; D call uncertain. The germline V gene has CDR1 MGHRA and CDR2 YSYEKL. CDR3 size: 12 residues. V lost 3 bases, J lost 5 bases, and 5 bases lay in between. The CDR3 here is CASSHPNNEQFF. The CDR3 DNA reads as TGCGCCAGCAGCCATCCAAACAATGAGCAGTTCTTC.

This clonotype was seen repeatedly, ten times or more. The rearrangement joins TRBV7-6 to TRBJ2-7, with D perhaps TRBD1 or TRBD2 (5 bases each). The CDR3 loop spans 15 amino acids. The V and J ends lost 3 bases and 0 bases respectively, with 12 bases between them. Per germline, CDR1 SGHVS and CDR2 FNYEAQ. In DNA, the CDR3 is TGTGCCAGCAGCTTGGGCAGGGACGACTCCTACGAGCAGTACTTC. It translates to CASSLGRDDSYEQYF.

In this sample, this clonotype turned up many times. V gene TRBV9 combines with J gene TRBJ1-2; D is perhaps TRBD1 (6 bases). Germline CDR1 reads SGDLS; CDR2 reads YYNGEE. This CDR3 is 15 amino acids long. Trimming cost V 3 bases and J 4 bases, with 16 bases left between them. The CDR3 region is CASSETTGGGYGYTF. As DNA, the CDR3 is TGTGCCAGCAGCGAGACTACGGGGGGCGGCTATGGCTACACCTTC.

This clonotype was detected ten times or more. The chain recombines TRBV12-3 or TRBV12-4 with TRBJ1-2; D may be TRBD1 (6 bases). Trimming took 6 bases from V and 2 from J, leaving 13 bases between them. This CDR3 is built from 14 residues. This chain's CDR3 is CASSLQGDNYGYTF. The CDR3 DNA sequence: TGTGCCAGCAGCCTACAGGGAGACAACTATGGCTACACCTTC.